A single sample gave rise to the 9 T cell receptor beta chains below, sequenced in a study of blood T cell repertoires in COVID-19. Sequencing used immunoSEQ multiplex PCR; TCRdb keeps in-frame clones, though not all of them. The data hold roughly 250,000 clones, with about nine tenths observed a single time. Sequencing was done on a sample of PBMCs or T cells enriched from blood (not recorded which). Source of these receptors: a woman aged 40 to 50 with acute COVID-19.

J is TRBJ2-7 and V is TRBV5-4; TRBD2 agrees at 16 bases. This CDR3 has 16 residues. Germline assignment: CDR1 SGHNT and CDR2 YYREEE (reference sequence). With 4 bases clipped from V and 5 bases from J, the junction kept 6 bases outside the gene matches. In nucleotides, the CDR3 is TGTGCCAGCAGCCCGGGACTAGCGGGAGGGCCGGACGAGCAGTACTTC. Protein sequence: CASSPGLAGGPDEQYF.

The chain recombines TRBV2 with TRBJ1-6, with 8 bases identical to TRBD1. This CDR3 is built from 15 residues. Germline loops: CDR1 SNHLY, CDR2 FYNNEI. After removal of 6 bases from V and 7 bases from J, the junction contained 8 bases not matched to a gene. The CDR3 loop is CASSLVQGVNSPLHF. DNA for the CDR3: TGTGCCAGCAGCCTAGTACAGGGGGTGAATTCACCCCTCCACTTT.

V is TRBV12-5 and J is TRBJ1-2; maybe TRBD1 (6 bases). V was clipped by 4 bases and J by 7 bases, with 16 bases between them. The CDR3 is 14 amino acids. Germline values: CDR1 LGHNT, CDR2 FRNRAP. CDR3 residues: CASGSDRSVGGYTF. The DNA of the CDR3 is TGTGCTAGTGGTTCCGACAGGTCGGTTGGTGGCTACACCTTC.

V usage is TRBV5-5 and J usage is TRBJ1-3; 12 bases are shared with TRBD1. After removal of 5 bases from V and 0 bases from J, the junction contained 9 bases not matched to a gene. The CDR3 runs to 18 residues. Germline V CDR1 and CDR2: SGHKS, YYEKEE (reference sequence). The DNA for the CDR3 is TGTGCCAGCAGACCCGGGACAGGGGGCCGGGGCTCTGGAAACACCATATATTTT. This encodes CASRPGTGGRGSGNTIYF.

This rearrangement joins TRBV2 to TRBJ2-2, with 11 bases fitting TRBD1. V lost 4 bases to trimming and J lost 7 bases; unmatched junction nucleotides: 2. Germline assignment: CDR1 SNHLY and CDR2 FYNNEI. This CDR3 has 14 amino acids. As DNA, the CDR3 is TGTGCCAGCAGTGGGACAGGGGGCATCGGGGAGCTGTTTTTT. Its translation is CASSGTGGIGELFF. Based on the CDR3 plus reference TRBV2 and TRBJ2-2, the full variable domain is EPEVTQTPSHQVTQMGQEVILRCVPISNHLYFYWYRQILGQKVEFLVSFYNNEISEKSEIFDDQFSVERPDGSNFTLKIRSTKLEDSAMYFCASSGTGGIGELFFGEGSRLTVL.

The chain joins TRBV6-5 to TRBJ2-1, with 8 bases fitting TRBD1. The CDR3 is 15 residues long. J was trimmed by 6 bases and V by 6 bases; bases with no gene match: 10. CDR1 and CDR2 from the germline V gene are MNHEY and SVGAGI. CDR3 nucleotides: TGTGCCAGCAGCTCCCGGGACAGGTTACTCAATGAGCAGTTCTTC. Its translation: CASSSRDRLLNEQFF.

The count of this clone is one. The rearrangement links TRBV28 to TRBJ1-1; 9 nucleotides agree with TRBD1. The CDR3 has 15 amino acids. J was trimmed by 5 bases and V by 4 bases; bases with no gene match: 8. Germline V gene sequence: CDR1 MDHEN, CDR2 SYDVKM. In DNA form, the CDR3 reads TGTGCCAGCAGTTCGCCAGGGACAGGGAGGACTGAAGCTTTCTTT. Its protein is CASSSPGTGRTEAFF.

V gene TRBV29-1 combines with J gene TRBJ1-5; possible D gene TRBD1, 6 bases. This CDR3 has 13 residues. The germline CDR1 and CDR2 sequences are SQVTM and ANQGSEA. For the CDR3, the DNA is TGCAACGTAGATACAGGGAGAGATCAGCCCCAGCATTTT. Residues: CNVDTGRDQPQHF.

The J gene is TRBJ2-3, the V gene TRBV5-1; TRBD2 agrees at 11 bases. This CDR3 spans 14 amino acids. The junction had 3 bases not matched to a gene; V was cut back by 7 bases and J by 2 bases. CDR1 and CDR2 from the germline V gene are SGHRS and YFSETQ. CDR3 nucleotide sequence: TGCGCCAGCGGTAGCGGGGGGGCCACAGATACGCAGTATTTT. It codes for CASGSGGATDTQYF.